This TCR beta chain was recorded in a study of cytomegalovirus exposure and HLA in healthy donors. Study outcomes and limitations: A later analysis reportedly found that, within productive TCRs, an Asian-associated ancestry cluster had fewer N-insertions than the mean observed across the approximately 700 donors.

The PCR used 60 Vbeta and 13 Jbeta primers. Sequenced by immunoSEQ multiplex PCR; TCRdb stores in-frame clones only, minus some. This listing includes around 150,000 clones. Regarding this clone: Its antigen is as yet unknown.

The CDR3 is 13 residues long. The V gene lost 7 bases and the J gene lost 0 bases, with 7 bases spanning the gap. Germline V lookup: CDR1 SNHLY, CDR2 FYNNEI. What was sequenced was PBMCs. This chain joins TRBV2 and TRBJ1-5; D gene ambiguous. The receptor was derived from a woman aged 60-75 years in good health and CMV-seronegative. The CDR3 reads CASTQYSNQPQHF. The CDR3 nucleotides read TGTGCCAGCACTCAGTATAGCAATCAGCCCCAGCATTTT.